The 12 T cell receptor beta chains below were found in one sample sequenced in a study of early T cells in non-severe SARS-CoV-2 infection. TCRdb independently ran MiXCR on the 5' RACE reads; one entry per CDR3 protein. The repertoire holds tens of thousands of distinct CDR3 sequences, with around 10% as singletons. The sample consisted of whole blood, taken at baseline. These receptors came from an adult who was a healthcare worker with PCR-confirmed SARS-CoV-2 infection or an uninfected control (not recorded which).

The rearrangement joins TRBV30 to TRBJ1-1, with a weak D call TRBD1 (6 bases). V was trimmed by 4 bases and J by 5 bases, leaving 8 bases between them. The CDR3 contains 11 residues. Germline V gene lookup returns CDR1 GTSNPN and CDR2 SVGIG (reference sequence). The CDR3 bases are TGTGCCTGGATGGGGGCGACTGAAGCTTTCTTT. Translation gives CAWMGATEAFF.

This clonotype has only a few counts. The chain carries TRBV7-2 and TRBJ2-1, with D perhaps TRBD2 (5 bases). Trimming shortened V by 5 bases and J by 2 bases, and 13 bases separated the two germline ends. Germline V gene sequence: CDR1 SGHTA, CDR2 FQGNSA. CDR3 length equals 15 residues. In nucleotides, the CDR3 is TGTGCCAGCAGCCGAACTGTTAGCGCCTACAATGAGCAGTTCTTC. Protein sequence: CASSRTVSAYNEQFF.

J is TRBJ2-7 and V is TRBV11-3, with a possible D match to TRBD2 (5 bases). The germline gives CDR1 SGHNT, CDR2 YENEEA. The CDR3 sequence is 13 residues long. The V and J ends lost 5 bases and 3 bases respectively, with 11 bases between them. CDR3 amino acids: CASSQSGNYEQYF. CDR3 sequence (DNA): TGTGCCAGCAGCCAATCGGGGAACTACGAGCAGTACTTC.

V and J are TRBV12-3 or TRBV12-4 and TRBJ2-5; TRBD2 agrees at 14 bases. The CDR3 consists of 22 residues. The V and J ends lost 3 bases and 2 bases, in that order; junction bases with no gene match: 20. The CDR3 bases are TGTGCCAGCAGTTTTATACCCCGATTCGGGACTAGCGGGAGAGGGCGGCAAGAGACCCAGTACTTC. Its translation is CASSFIPRFGTSGRGRQETQYF.

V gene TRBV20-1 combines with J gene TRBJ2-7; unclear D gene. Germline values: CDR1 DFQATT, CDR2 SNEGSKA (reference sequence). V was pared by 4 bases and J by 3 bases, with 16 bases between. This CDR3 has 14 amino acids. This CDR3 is CSAIRASGIYEQYF. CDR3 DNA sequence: TGCAGTGCTATTCGGGCGTCCGGAATCTACGAGCAGTACTTC.

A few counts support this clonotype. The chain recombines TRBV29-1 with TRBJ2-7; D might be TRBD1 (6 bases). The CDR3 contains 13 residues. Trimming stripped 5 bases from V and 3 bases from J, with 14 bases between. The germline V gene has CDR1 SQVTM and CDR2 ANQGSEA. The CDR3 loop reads CSVRGKMVYEQYF. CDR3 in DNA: TGCAGCGTTAGGGGGAAAATGGTCTACGAGCAGTACTTC.

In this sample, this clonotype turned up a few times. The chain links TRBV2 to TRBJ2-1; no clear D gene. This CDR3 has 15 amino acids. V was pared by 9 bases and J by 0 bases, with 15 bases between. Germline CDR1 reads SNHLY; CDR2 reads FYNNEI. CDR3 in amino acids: CASNGQRNSYNEQFF. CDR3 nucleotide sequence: TGTGCCAGTAACGGCCAGCGAAACTCCTACAATGAGCAGTTCTTC.

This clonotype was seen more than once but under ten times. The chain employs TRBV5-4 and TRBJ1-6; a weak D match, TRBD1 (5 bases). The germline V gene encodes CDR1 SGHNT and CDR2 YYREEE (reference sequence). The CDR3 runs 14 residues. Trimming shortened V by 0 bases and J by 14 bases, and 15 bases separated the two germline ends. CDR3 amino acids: CASSLAGTPKTLHF. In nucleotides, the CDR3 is TGTGCCAGCAGCTTGGCTGGGACTCCAAAAACCCTCCACTTT.

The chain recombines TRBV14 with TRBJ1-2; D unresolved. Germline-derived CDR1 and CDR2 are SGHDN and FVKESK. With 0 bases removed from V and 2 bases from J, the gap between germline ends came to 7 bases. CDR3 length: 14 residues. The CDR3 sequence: CASSQEGRNYGYTF. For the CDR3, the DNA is TGTGCCAGCAGCCAAGAAGGGAGGAACTATGGCTACACCTTC.

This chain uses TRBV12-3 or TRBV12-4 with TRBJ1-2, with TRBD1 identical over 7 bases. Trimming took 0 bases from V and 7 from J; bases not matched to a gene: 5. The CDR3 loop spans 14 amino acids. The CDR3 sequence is CASSLAQGSGGYTF. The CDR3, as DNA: TGTGCCAGCAGTTTAGCACAGGGGTCTGGTGGCTACACCTTC.

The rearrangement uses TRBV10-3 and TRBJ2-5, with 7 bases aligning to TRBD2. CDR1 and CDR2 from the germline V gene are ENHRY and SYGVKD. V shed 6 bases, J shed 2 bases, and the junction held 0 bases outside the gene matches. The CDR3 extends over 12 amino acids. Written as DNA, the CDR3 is TGTGCCATCAGGGGAGGGCAAGAGACCCAGTACTTC. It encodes CAIRGGQETQYF.

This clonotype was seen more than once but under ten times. CDR3 sequence: CASSGSSSGREDTQYF. The DNA for the CDR3 is TGTGCCAGCAGTGGATCTTCTAGCGGGAGGGAAGATACGCAGTATTTT. V gene TRBV2 combines with J gene TRBJ2-3; 12 bases align to TRBD2. J was trimmed by 5 bases and V by 4 bases; bases with no gene match: 7. The CDR3 is 16 residues long. Germline lookup yields CDR1 SNHLY and CDR2 FYNNEI. The whole variable domain, remainder taken from reference TRBV2 and TRBJ2-3, is EPEVTQTPSHQVTQMGQEVILRCVPISNHLYFYWYRQILGQKVEFLVSFYNNEISEKSEIFDDQFSVERPDGSNFTLKIRSTKLEDSAMYFCASSGSSSGREDTQYFGPGTRLTVL.